Detailed here is one T cell receptor (beta chain). Its antigen is currently unknown. The data are from a study of T-cell memory formation after mild COVID-19. General study points: The finding that pre-infection memory included some responding clones suggested that cross-reactive memory joined.

Each CDR3 protein is one row after TCRdb ran MiXCR on the 5' RACE reads. The table records roughly 340,000 distinct CDR3 sequences, around a fifth of them present only once. V was clipped by 3 bases and J by 9 bases, with 15 bases between them. CDR1 and CDR2 (germline): DFQATT, SNEGSKA (reference sequence). CDR3 length: 13 residues. This TCR was sampled from a young man who had mild COVID-19 (a few samples of this study predate the infection). Cell type and time point are not known. The V call is TRBV20-1, the J call TRBJ1-5, with D possibly matching TRBD1 (6 bases). Sequenced material: PBMCs or a T cell subset sorted from them (not recorded which). In DNA, the CDR3 is TGCAGTGCTAGCCCCACAGGGTTCCCGCCCCAGCATTTT. The encoded protein is CSASPTGFPPQHF.